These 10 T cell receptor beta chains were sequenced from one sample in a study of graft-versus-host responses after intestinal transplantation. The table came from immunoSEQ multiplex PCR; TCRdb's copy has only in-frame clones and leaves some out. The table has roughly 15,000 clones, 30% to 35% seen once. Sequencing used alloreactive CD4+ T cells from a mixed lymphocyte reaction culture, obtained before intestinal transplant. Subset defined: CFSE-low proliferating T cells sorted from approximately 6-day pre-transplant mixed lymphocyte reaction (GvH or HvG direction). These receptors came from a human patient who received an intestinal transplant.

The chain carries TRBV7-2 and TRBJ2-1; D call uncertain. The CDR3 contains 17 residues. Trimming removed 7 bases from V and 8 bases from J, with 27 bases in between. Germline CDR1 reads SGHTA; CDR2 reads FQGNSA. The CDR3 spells CASTPSVAPLMFDEQFF. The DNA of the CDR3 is TGTGCCAGCACCCCCTCGGTGGCACCTCTAATGTTCGATGAGCAGTTCTTC.

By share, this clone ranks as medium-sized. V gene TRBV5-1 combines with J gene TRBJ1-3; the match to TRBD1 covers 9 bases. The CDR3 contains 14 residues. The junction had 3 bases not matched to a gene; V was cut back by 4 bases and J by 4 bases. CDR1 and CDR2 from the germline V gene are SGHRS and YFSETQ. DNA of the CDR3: TGCGCCAGCAGCCCGGGGACAGGGGGAAACACCATATATTTT. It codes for CASSPGTGGNTIYF.

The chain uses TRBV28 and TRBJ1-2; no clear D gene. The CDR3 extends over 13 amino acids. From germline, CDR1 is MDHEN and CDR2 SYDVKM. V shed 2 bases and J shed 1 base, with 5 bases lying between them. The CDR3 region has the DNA TGTGCCAGCAGTTTAGTTGATAACTATGGCTACACCTTC. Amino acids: CASSLVDNYGYTF.

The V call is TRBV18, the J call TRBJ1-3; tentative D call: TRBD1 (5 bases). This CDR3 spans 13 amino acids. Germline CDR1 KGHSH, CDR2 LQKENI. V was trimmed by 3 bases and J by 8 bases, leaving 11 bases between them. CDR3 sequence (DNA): TGTGCCAGCTCACCCCAGGGTTGGGACACCATATATTTT. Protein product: CASSPQGWDTIYF.

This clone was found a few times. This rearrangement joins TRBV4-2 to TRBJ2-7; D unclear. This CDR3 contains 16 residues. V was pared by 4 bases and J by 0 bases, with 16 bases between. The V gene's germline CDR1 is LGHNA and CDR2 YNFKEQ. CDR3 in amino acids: CASSPYSRSSSYEQYF. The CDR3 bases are TGTGCCAGCAGCCCCTATTCGAGGTCGAGCTCCTACGAGCAGTACTTC.

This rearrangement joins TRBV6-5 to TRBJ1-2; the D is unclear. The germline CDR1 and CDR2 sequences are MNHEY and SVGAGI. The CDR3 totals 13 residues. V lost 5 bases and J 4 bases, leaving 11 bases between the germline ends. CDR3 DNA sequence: TGTGCCAGCAGTGAAGCAGCCTTCTATGGCTACACCTTC. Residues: CASSEAAFYGYTF.

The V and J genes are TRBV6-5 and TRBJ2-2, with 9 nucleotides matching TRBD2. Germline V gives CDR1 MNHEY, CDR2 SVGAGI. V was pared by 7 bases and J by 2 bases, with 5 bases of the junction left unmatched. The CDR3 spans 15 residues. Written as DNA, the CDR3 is TGTGCCAGCACTTTAGCGGGAGTAAACACCGGGGAGCTGTTTTTT. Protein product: CASTLAGVNTGELFF.

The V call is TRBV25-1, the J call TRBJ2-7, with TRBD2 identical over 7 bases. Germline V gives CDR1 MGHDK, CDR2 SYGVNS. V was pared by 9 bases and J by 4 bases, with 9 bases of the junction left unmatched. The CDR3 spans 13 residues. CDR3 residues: CARIAGVRYEQYF. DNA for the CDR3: TGTGCCAGGATAGCGGGCGTGAGATACGAGCAGTACTTC.

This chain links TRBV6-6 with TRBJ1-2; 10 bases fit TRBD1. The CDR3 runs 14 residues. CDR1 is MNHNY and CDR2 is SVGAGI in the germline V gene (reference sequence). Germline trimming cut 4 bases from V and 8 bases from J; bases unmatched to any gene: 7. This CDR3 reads CASSLNRDRGGYTF. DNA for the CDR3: TGTGCCAGCAGTTTAAACCGGGACAGGGGAGGCTACACCTTC.

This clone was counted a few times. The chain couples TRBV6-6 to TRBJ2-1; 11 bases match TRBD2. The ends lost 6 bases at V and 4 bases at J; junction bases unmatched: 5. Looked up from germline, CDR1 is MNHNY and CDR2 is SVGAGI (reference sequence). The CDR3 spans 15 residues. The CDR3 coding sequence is TGTGCCAGCAGCCACACTAGCGGGGGTTACAATGAGCAGTTCTTC. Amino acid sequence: CASSHTSGGYNEQFF.